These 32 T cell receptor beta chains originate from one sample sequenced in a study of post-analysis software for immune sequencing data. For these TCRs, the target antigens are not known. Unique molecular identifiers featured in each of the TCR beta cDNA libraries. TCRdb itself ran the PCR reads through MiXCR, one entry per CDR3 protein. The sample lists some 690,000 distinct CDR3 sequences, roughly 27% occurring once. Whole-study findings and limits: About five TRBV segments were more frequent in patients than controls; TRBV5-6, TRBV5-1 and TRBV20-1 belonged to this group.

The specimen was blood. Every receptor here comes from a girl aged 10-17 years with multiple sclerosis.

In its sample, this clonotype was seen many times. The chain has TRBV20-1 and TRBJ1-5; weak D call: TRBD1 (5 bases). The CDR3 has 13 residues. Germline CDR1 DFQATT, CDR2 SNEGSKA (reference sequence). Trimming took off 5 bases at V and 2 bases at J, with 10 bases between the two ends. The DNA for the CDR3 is TGCAGTGCTGGGGGGAAGGGCAATCAGCCCCAGCATTTT. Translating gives CSAGGKGNQPQHF.

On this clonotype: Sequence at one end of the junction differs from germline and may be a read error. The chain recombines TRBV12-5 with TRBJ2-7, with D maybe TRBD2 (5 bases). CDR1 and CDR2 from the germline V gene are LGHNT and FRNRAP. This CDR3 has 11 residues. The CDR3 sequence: CTSGPVWAQYF. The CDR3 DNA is TGTACTAGTGGTCCGGTTTGGGCCCAGTACTTC.

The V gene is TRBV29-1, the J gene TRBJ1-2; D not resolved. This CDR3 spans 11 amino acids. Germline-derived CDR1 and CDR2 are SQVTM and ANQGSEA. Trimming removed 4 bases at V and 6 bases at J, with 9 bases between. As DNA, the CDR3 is TGCAGCGTTGGGGCCAGTGATGGCTACACCTTC. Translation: CSVGASDGYTF.

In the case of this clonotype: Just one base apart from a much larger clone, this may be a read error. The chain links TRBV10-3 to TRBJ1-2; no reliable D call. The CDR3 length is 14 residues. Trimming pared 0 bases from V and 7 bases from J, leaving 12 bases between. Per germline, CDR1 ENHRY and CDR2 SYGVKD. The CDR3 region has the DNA TGTGCCATCAGTGAGTCGTCCGGGTCGGGTGGCTACACCTTC. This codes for CAISESSGSGGYTF.

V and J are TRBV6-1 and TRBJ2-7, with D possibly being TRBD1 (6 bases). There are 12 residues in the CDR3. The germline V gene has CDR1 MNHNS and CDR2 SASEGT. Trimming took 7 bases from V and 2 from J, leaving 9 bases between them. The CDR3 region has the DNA TGTGCCAGCAAGGACAGTGCCTACGAGCAGTACTTC. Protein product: CASKDSAYEQYF.

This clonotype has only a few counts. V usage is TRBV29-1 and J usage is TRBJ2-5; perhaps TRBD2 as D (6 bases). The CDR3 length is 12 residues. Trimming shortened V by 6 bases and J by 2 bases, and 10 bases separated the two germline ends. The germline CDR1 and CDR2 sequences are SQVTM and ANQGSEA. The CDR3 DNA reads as TGCAGCGTATTAGCGGCTCAAGAGACCCAGTACTTC. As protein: CSVLAAQETQYF.

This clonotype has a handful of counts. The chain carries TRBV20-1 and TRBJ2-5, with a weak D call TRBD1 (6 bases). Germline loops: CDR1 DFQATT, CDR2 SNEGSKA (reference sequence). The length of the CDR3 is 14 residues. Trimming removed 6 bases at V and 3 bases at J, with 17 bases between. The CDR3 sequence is CSARTAYQKETQYF. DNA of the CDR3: TGCAGTGCGCGGACAGCCTACCAAAAAGAGACCCAGTACTTC.

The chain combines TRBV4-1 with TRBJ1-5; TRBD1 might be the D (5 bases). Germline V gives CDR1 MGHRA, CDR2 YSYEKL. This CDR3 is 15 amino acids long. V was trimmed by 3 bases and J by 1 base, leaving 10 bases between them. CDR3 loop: CASSQGDGSNQPQHF. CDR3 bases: TGCGCCAGCAGCCAGGGGGACGGCAGCAATCAGCCCCAGCATTTT.

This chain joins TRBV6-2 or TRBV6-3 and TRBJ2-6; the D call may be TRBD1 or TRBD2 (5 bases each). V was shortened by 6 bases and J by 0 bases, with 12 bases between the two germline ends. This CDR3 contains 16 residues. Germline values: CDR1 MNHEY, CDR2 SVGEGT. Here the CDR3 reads CASSSPGRSGANVLTF. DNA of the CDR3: TGTGCCAGCAGCTCTCCGGGGCGCTCTGGGGCCAACGTCCTGACTTTC.

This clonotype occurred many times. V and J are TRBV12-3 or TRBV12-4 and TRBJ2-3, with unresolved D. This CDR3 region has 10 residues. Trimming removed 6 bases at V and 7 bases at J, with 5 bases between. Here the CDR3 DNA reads TGTGCCAGCAGCCGAAATACGCAGTATTTT. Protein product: CASSRNTQYF.

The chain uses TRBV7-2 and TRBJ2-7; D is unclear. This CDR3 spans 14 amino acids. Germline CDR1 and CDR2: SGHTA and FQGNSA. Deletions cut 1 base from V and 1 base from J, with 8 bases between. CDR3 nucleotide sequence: TGTGCCAGCAGCTTAGGTACGAAGTCCTACGAGCAGTACTTC. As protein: CASSLGTKSYEQYF.

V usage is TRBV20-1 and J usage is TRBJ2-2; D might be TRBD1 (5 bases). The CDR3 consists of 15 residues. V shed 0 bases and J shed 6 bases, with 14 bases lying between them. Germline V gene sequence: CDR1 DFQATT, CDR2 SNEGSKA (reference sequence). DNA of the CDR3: TGCAGTGCTAGAGATGGGCGTGGGGCGGCCGGGGAGCTGTTTTTT. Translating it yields CSARDGRGAAGELFF.

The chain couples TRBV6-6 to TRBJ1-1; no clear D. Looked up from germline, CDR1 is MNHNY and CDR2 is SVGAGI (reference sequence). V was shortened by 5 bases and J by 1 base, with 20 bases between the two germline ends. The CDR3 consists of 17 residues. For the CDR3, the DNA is TGTGCCAGCAGTCCCTTCGCAGGAGGGAACGAGAACACTGAAGCTTTCTTT. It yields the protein CASSPFAGGNENTEAFF.

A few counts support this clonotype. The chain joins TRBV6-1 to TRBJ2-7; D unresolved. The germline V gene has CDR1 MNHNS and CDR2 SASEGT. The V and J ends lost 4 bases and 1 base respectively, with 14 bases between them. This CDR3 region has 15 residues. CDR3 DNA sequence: TGTGCCAGCAGTGGAGTGTCGGGCGGATCCTACGAGCAGTACTTC. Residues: CASSGVSGGSYEQYF.

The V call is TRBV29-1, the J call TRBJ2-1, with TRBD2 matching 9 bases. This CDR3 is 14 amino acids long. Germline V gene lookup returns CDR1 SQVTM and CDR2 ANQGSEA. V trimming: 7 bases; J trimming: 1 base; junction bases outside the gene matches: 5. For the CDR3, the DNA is TGCAGCGCGCGACTAGCGGCGTCCTACAATGAGCAGTTCTTC. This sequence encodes CSARLAASYNEQFF.

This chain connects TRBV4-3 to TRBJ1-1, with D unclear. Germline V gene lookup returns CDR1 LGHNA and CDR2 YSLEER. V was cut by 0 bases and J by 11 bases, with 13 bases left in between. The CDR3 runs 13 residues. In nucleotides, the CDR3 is TGCGCCAGCAGCCAAGACGGGTCGATGGGCGCTTTCTTT. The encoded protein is CASSQDGSMGAFF.

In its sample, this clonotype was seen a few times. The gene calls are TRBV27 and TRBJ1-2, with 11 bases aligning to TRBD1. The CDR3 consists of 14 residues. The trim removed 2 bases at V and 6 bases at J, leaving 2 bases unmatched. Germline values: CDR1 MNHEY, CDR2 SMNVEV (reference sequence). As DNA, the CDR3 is TGTGCCAGCAGTTTACGGGACAGGGGGAATGGCTACACCTTC. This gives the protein CASSLRDRGNGYTF.

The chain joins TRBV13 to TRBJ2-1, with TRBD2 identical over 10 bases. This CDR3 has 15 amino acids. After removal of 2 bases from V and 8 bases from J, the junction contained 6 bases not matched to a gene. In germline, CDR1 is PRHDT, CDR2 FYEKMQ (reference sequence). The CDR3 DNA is TGTGCCAGCAGCTTACGGGCCCTAGCGGGAGATGAGCAGTTCTTC. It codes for CASSLRALAGDEQFF.

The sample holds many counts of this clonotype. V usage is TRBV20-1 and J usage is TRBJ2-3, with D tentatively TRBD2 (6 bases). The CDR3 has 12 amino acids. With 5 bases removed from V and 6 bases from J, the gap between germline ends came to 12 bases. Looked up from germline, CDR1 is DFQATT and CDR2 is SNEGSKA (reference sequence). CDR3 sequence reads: CSAGTRVDTQYF. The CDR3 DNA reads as TGCAGTGCTGGGACTCGGGTGGATACGCAGTATTTT.

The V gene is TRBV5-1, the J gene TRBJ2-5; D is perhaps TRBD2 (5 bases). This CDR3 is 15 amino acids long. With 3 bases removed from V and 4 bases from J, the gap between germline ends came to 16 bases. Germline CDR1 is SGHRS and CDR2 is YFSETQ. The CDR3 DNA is TGCGCCAGCAGCTACGGACTCCTGGAGCCAGAGACCCAGTACTTC. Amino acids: CASSYGLLEPETQYF.

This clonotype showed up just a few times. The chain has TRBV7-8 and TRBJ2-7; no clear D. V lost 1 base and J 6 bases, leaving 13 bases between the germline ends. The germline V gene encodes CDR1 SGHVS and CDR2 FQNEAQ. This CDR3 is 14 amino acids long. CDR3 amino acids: CASSLVGPRGEQYF. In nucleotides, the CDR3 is TGTGCCAGCAGCTTAGTTGGGCCCCGAGGCGAGCAGTACTTC.

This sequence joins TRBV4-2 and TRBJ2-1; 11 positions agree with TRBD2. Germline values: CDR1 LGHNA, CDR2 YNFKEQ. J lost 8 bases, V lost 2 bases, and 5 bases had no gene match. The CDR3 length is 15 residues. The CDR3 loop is CASSQTSGRGDEQFF. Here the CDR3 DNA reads TGTGCCAGCAGCCAAACTAGCGGGAGAGGGGATGAGCAGTTCTTC.

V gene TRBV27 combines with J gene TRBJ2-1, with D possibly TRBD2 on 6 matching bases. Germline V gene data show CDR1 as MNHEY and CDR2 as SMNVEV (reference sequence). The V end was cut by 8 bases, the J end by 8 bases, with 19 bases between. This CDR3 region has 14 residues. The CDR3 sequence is CASYRSGGVHEQFF. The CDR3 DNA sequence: TGTGCCAGCTACCGGTCGGGCGGGGTCCATGAGCAGTTCTTC.

The CDR3 DNA is TGCGCCAGCAGCCATGACGCTAGCGAGAGCTCCTACGAGCAGTACTTC. Translating it yields CASSHDASESSYEQYF. The chain links TRBV4-3 to TRBJ2-7; perhaps TRBD2 as D (6 bases). CDR3 length: 16 residues. Germline assignment: CDR1 LGHNA and CDR2 YSLEER. The ends were cut back, 3 bases at V and 0 bases at J, with 15 bases in the middle.

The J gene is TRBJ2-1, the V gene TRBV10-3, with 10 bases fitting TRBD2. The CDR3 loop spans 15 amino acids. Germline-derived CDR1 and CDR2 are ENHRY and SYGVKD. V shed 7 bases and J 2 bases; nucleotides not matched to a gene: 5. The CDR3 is CAITGTSETYNEQFF. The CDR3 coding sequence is TGTGCCATCACTGGGACTAGCGAGACCTACAATGAGCAGTTCTTC.

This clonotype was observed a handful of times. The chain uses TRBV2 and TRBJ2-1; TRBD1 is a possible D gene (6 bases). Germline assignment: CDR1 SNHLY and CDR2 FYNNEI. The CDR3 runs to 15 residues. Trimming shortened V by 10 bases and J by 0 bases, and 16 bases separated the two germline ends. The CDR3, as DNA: TGTGCCACCGTACCGGGACAAAACTCCTACAATGAGCAGTTCTTC. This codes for CATVPGQNSYNEQFF.

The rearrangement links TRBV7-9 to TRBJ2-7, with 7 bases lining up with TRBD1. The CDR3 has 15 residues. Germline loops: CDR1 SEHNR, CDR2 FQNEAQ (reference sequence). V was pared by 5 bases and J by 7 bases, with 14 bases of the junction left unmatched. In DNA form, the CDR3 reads TGTGCCAGCAGCCCTGCCTGGACAGGAGATGGGGAGCAGTACTTC. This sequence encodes CASSPAWTGDGEQYF.

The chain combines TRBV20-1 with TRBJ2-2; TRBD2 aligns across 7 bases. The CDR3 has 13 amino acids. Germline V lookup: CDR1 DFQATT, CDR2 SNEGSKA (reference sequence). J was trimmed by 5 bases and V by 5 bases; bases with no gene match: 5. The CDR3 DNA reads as TGCAGTGCTCAGAGCGGGGTGACCGGGGAGCTGTTTTTT. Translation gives CSAQSGVTGELFF.

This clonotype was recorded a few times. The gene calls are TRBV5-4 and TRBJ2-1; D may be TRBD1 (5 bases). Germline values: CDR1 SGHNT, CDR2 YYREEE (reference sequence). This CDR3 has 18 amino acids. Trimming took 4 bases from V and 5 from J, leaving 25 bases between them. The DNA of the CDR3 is TGTGCCAGCAGCGATGGCTTCGGTAGGGGTCTGGGGCACAATGAGCAGTTCTTC. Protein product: CASSDGFGRGLGHNEQFF. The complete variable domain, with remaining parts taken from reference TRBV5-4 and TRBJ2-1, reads ETGVTQSPTHLIKTRGQQVTLRCSSQSGHNTVSWYQQALGQGPQFIFQYYREEENGRGNFPPRFSGLQFPNYSSELNVNALELDDSALYLCASSDGFGRGLGHNEQFFGPGTRLTVL.

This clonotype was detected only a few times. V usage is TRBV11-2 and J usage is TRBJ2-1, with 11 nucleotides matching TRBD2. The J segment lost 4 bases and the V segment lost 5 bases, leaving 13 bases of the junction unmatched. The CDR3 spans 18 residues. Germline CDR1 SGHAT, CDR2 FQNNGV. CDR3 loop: CASSPSSGTSGTYNEQFF. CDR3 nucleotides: TGTGCCAGCAGCCCTTCGTCCGGGACTAGCGGCACTTACAATGAGCAGTTCTTC.

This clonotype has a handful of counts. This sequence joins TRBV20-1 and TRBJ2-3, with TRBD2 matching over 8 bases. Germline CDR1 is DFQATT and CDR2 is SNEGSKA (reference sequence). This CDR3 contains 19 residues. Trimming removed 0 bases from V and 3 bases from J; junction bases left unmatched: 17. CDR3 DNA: TGCAGTGCTAGAGATCTCCGGGCGGGAGGTAAAATGGGGACAGATACGCAGTATTTT. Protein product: CSARDLRAGGKMGTDTQYF.

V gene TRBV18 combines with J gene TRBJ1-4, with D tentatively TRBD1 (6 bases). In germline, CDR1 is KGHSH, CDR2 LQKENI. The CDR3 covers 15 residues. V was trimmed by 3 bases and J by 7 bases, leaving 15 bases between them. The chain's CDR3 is CASSPHQGLGEKLFF. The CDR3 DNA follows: TGTGCCAGCTCACCGCACCAGGGGTTGGGTGAAAAACTGTTTTTT.